The 10 T cell receptor beta chains in this list originate from one sample, sequenced in a study of blood T cell repertoires in COVID-19. Sequencing used immunoSEQ multiplex PCR; TCRdb keeps in-frame clones, though not all of them. The sample consists of about 170,000 clones, 80% to 90% of them appearing once. The sequenced material came from peripheral blood. These receptors came from a woman aged 70-85 years with COVID-19, enrolled during active disease.

V and J are TRBV19 and TRBJ1-1; D not certain. Looked up from germline, CDR1 is LNHDA and CDR2 is SQIVND (reference sequence). The CDR3 runs 12 residues. V was trimmed by 4 bases and J by 6 bases, leaving 9 bases between them. The CDR3: CASSTLGPEAFF. The CDR3 coding sequence is TGTGCCAGTAGTACTCTGGGCCCTGAAGCTTTCTTT.

The rearrangement links TRBV7-3 to TRBJ2-6; 8 bases map to TRBD1. The trim removed 0 bases at V and 0 bases at J, leaving 4 bases unmatched. Germline V gene lookup returns CDR1 SGHTA and CDR2 FQGTGA. This CDR3 has 18 amino acids. The CDR3 DNA sequence: TGTGCCAGCAGCTTAACGTCAGGGGGCACCTCTGGGGCCAACGTCCTGACTTTC. This codes for CASSLTSGGTSGANVLTF.

This clone has a single count. J is TRBJ2-7 and V is TRBV10-3, with 7 positions matching TRBD2. The CDR3 is 13 residues long. Germline CDR1 and CDR2: ENHRY and SYGVKD. V was clipped by 6 bases and J by 6 bases; unmatched bases: 8. Here the CDR3 reads CAISVAPGGEQYV. DNA for the CDR3: TGTGCCATCAGCGTGGCCCCGGGGGGCGAGCAGTACGTC.

Only one count was recorded for this clone. The chain employs TRBV15 and TRBJ2-7, with a weak D call TRBD1 (6 bases). CDR3 size: 15 residues. V shed 0 bases and J shed 0 bases, with 9 bases lying between them. Germline V CDR1 and CDR2: LNHNV, YYDKDF (reference sequence). CDR3 DNA: TGTGCCACCAGCAGAGACGGCAGGGGCTCCTACGAGCAGTACTTC. It yields the protein CATSRDGRGSYEQYF.

This chain connects TRBV3-1 (or the pseudogene TRBV3-2) to TRBJ1-2; TRBD1 aligns across 7 bases. V shed 4 bases and J 4 bases; nucleotides not matched to a gene: 9. This CDR3 contains 15 residues. Germline V gene data show CDR1 as LGHDT and CDR2 as YNNKEL (reference sequence). The CDR3 loop is CASSLRQGVTYGYTF. The CDR3 DNA reads as TGTGCCAGCAGCCTTAGACAGGGAGTTACCTATGGCTACACCTTC.

The chain employs TRBV5-1 and TRBJ1-2; 8 nucleotides match TRBD1. Trimming took 4 bases from V and 6 from J; bases not matched to a gene: 8. Per germline, CDR1 SGHRS and CDR2 YFSETQ. This CDR3 is 14 amino acids long. The CDR3 sequence is CASSQRQGADGYTF. In DNA, the CDR3 is TGCGCCAGCAGCCAAAGGCAGGGGGCTGATGGCTACACCTTC.

This chain links TRBV2 with TRBJ2-5; D might be TRBD2 (5 bases). CDR1 and CDR2 from the germline V gene are SNHLY and FYNNEI. Between the trimmed V and J ends, which lost 0 bases and 5 bases, there was a span of 16 bases. The CDR3 covers 16 residues. The CDR3 region has the DNA TGTGCCAGCAGTGAAGCGACCGACTATCGCACGGAGACCCAGTACTTC. It is translated as CASSEATDYRTETQYF.

This rearrangement joins TRBV21-1 to TRBJ1-3. TRBV21-1 counts as a pseudogene. The CDR3 loop spans 10 amino acids. The DNA of the CDR3 is TGTGCCAGGTACGCTAAGCCCATATATTTT. It yields the protein CARYAKPIYF.

The genes are TRBV7-3 and TRBJ2-2; D might be TRBD1 (5 bases). Germline CDR1 is SGHTA and CDR2 is FQGTGA. The CDR3 sequence is 15 residues long. Trimming pared 4 bases from V and 6 bases from J, leaving 15 bases between. Here the CDR3 reads CASSSQTVKAGELFF. The CDR3, as DNA: TGTGCCAGCAGCTCCCAGACAGTGAAAGCCGGGGAGCTGTTTTTT.

J is TRBJ1-3 and V is TRBV6-6; D might be TRBD1 (5 bases). Germline assignment: CDR1 MNHNY and CDR2 SVGAGI (reference sequence). CDR3 length: 14 residues. The ends were cut back, 6 bases at V and 8 bases at J, with 17 bases in the middle. CDR3 residues: CASSLGRGGDTIYF. The CDR3, as DNA: TGTGCCAGCAGCTTGGGGAGGGGAGGGGACACCATATATTTT.